This passage covers 10 T cell receptor beta chains from one sample sequenced in a study of blood T cell repertoires in COVID-19. Clones were read by immunoSEQ multiplex PCR, and TCRdb kept only the in-frame ones, dropping some. The sample holds tens of thousands of clones, 80% to 85% seen once. The material sequenced was peripheral blood. These receptors were taken from a human donor in a cohort sampled during active COVID-19.

The chain uses TRBV10-3 and TRBJ2-7, with a weak D call TRBD2 (5 bases). CDR1 is ENHRY and CDR2 is SYGVKD in the germline V gene. Trimming left V 2 bases short and J 5 bases short, with 13 bases between. CDR3 size: 14 residues. As DNA, the CDR3 is TGTGCCATCAGTGAGCTAGCACCCTCTAACGAGCAGTACTTC. Translated, it gives CAISELAPSNEQYF.

This clone was seen a handful of times. The chain recombines TRBV5-1 with TRBJ1-1; possible D gene TRBD1, 5 bases. The length of the CDR3 is 15 residues. V lost 4 bases to trimming and J lost 4 bases, with 17 bases between them. Germline CDR1 reads SGHRS; CDR2 reads YFSETQ. DNA for the CDR3: TGCGCCAGCAGCCATGCGAACGGGGGTTCCACTGAAGCTTTCTTT. Amino acid sequence: CASSHANGGSTEAFF.

The V call is TRBV27, the J call TRBJ1-1, with D unclear. Germline loops: CDR1 MNHEY, CDR2 SMNVEV (reference sequence). V lost 6 bases, J lost 4 bases, and 12 bases lay in between. The CDR3 totals 13 residues. CDR3 sequence reads: CASRRREGTEAFF. Here the CDR3 DNA reads TGTGCCAGCAGAAGAAGGGAGGGCACTGAAGCTTTCTTT.

The chain links TRBV6-5 to TRBJ2-1; TRBD1 is a possible D gene (6 bases). The CDR3 consists of 14 residues. The V and J ends lost 9 bases and 6 bases respectively, with 18 bases between them. Per the germline V gene, CDR1 is MNHEY and CDR2 is SVGAGI. CDR3 residues: CASWTAPLSNEQFF. As DNA, the CDR3 is TGTGCCAGTTGGACAGCCCCCCTTTCCAATGAGCAGTTCTTC.

This chain connects TRBV20-1 to TRBJ2-5, with D uncertain. Looked up from germline, CDR1 is DFQATT and CDR2 is SNEGSKA (reference sequence). CDR3 length: 11 residues. Trimming stripped 8 bases from V and 4 bases from J, with 11 bases between. CDR3 coding DNA: TGCAGTCCGAATCTAGGAGAGACCCAGTACTTC. It translates to CSPNLGETQYF.

V is TRBV5-5 and J is TRBJ1-1, with 7 bases aligning to TRBD1. Germline V gene data show CDR1 as SGHKS and CDR2 as YYEKEE (reference sequence). The V segment lost 1 base and the J segment 3 bases; nucleotides outside the gene matches: 6. This CDR3 is built from 15 residues. The CDR3 DNA is TGTGCCAGCAGCTTGCTAGGGGGCGGTGACACTGAAGCTTTCTTT. Protein sequence: CASSLLGGGDTEAFF.

V gene TRBV5-5 combines with J gene TRBJ1-5; tentative D call: TRBD1 (6 bases). The germline V gene encodes CDR1 SGHKS and CDR2 YYEKEE (reference sequence). The CDR3 is 14 amino acids. V was cut by 0 bases and J by 8 bases, with 12 bases left in between. CDR3 nucleotide sequence: TGTGCCAGCAGCTTGGCGGAGGGGGGGGAGCCCCAGCATTTT. Protein product: CASSLAEGGEPQHF.

The V and J genes are TRBV6-5 and TRBJ2-3, with D tentatively TRBD1 (5 bases). Trimming took 0 bases from V and 8 from J, leaving 12 bases between them. This CDR3 region has 14 residues. CDR1 and CDR2 (germline): MNHEY, SVGAGI. The CDR3 sequence: CASSYSPAQGTQYF. CDR3 bases: TGTGCCAGCAGTTACTCGCCAGCGCAGGGTACGCAGTATTTT.

The V gene is TRBV7-2, the J gene TRBJ2-7, with a tentative D call TRBD1 (5 bases). Germline V gene lookup returns CDR1 SGHTA and CDR2 FQGNSA. The CDR3 has 12 residues. V was trimmed by 4 bases and J by 4 bases, leaving 8 bases between them. CDR3 protein: CASSSPGYEQYF. The CDR3 DNA reads TGTGCCAGCAGCTCGCCAGGGTACGAGCAGTACTTC.

V is TRBV4-3 and J is TRBJ1-1; weak D call: TRBD1 (5 bases). V shed 1 base and J shed 5 bases, with 17 bases lying between them. This CDR3 contains 16 residues. CDR1 is LGHNA, CDR2 YSLEER, per germline. CDR3 nucleotide sequence: TGCGCCAGCAGCCAAGCCTTATCGGGCGCAGGGACTGAAGCTTTCTTT. Translated, it gives CASSQALSGAGTEAFF.